Reported below is one TCR beta chain. Per sorted-subset replicate PCR, input was approximately 0.2 ug DNA, representing 30,000 or so T cell genomes. Data came from immunoSEQ multiplex PCR; TCRdb stores just in-frame clones and leaves some out. The sample lists roughly 530,000 clones; 90% to 97% were seen once. The CDR3 is 13 amino acids. Deletions cut 6 bases from V and 2 bases from J, with 9 bases between. The germline V gene encodes CDR1 SNHLY and CDR2 FYNNEI. This entry is derived from a study of shared clonotypes between healthy human individuals. Healthy and HIV-negative, the adult donors had no recent acute infections or vaccinations.

This TCR was sampled from a woman in her thirties in good health. The chain recombines TRBV2 with TRBJ2-3; possible D gene TRBD2, 5 bases. The material sequenced was naive CD4+ T cells sorted from blood. Indicated subset: CD45RA+ positively selected. The CDR3 region is CASSGEYTDTQYF. In DNA form, the CDR3 reads TGTGCCAGCAGCGGGGAGTACACAGATACGCAGTATTTT.